Each of the 13 T cell receptor beta chains below was sequenced from the same sample in a study of beta chain features in type 1 diabetes. The entirety of the isolated RNA underwent reverse transcription, so expressed TCRB transcripts were sequenced. Sequenced by immunoSEQ multiplex PCR; TCRdb stores in-frame clones only, minus some. There are over 120,000 clones in the sample; 9.2% occur only once, and 0.6% to 0.85% lies in the top ten. The sample consisted of central memory CD4+ T cells from blood. The origin of the receptors is a young man in good health.

This sequence joins TRBV11-2 and TRBJ2-5; 9 bases match TRBD1. J gave up 5 bases and V 5 bases, and 9 bases lay outside the gene matches. CDR1 and CDR2 (germline): SGHAT, FQNNGV. This CDR3 spans 15 amino acids. The CDR3 DNA reads as TGTGCCAGCAGCCCATCCGGGACAGGGAGGGAGACCCAGTACTTC. It specifies CASSPSGTGRETQYF.

The CDR3 bases are TGTGCCAGCAGCTTAGGGCTCTACAATGAGCAGTTCTTC. Translation gives CASSLGLYNEQFF. The rearrangement uses TRBV11-2 and TRBJ2-1, with D uncertain. Germline values: CDR1 SGHAT, CDR2 FQNNGV. With 1 base removed from V and 3 bases from J, the gap between germline ends came to 4 bases. The CDR3 runs to 13 residues.

V gene TRBV7-8 combines with J gene TRBJ2-6; 12 bases agree with TRBD1. CDR3 size: 20 residues. CDR1 and CDR2 from the germline V gene are SGHVS and FQNEAQ. V trimming: 6 bases; J trimming: 4 bases; junction bases outside the gene matches: 16. DNA for the CDR3: TGTGCCAGCAGTCAACTGAACCGGGACAGGGGGCGAAGAGGGGCCAACGTCCTGACTTTC. Protein sequence: CASSQLNRDRGRRGANVLTF.

About this clone: The sample contains more than one DNA sequence encoding this CDR3. The rearrangement uses TRBV18 and TRBJ2-7; tentatively, D is TRBD2 (5 bases). V was clipped by 0 bases and J by 0 bases, with 6 bases between them. Germline V gene sequence: CDR1 KGHSH, CDR2 LQKENI. The CDR3 is 14 amino acids. The CDR3 here is CASSPPGSSYEQYF. The DNA for the CDR3 is TGTGCCAGCTCACCACCGGGGAGCTCCTACGAGCAGTACTTC. The variable domain in full, completed from reference TRBV18 and TRBJ2-7, reads NAGVMQNPRHLVRRRGQEARLRCSPMKGHSHVYWYRQLPEEGLKFMVYLQKENIIDESGMPKERFSAEFPKEGPSILRIQQVVRGDSAAYFCASSPPGSSYEQYFGPGTRLTVT.

A few counts support this clone. The V gene is TRBV7-9, the J gene TRBJ2-5; 8 bases map to TRBD1. The CDR3 sequence is 16 residues long. Trimming removed 8 bases from V and 2 bases from J; junction bases left unmatched: 13. Germline lookup yields CDR1 SEHNR and CDR2 FQNEAQ (reference sequence). CDR3 protein: CASGGGARGQQETQYF. The CDR3 DNA reads as TGTGCCAGCGGGGGTGGGGCCAGGGGGCAGCAAGAGACCCAGTACTTC.

This clone has a handful of counts. V and J are TRBV5-1 and TRBJ1-5, with 10 bases that match TRBD1. Germline loops: CDR1 SGHRS, CDR2 YFSETQ. J was trimmed by 3 bases and V by 4 bases; bases with no gene match: 4. The CDR3 is 15 amino acids. CDR3 amino acids: CASSLDRGDNQPQHF. The CDR3 region has the DNA TGCGCCAGCAGCCTGGACAGGGGGGACAATCAGCCCCAGCATTTT.

The rearrangement uses TRBV11-2 and TRBJ2-1, with 9 bases matching TRBD2. The CDR3 loop spans 16 amino acids. Trimming took 0 bases from V and 2 from J; bases not matched to a gene: 2. Germline V gene data show CDR1 as SGHAT and CDR2 as FQNNGV. CDR3 loop: CASSLEGGGAYNEQFF. The CDR3 DNA follows: TGTGCCAGCAGCTTAGAGGGCGGGGGGGCCTACAATGAGCAGTTCTTC.

The chain has TRBV7-8 and TRBJ2-5, with 8 positions matching TRBD2. CDR3 length: 15 amino acids. Germline V gene data show CDR1 as SGHVS and CDR2 as FQNEAQ. J gave up 1 base and V 5 bases, and 6 bases lay outside the gene matches. CDR3 bases: TGTGCCAGCAGCCACCGAACTAGCGGCCAAGAGACCCAGTACTTC. It translates to CASSHRTSGQETQYF. Supplemented by reference TRBV7-8 and TRBJ2-5, the full variable domain reads GAGVSQSPRYKVAKRGQDVALRCDPISGHVSLFWYQQALGQGPEFLTYFQNEAQLDKSGLPSDRFFAERPEGSVSTLKIQRTQQEDSAVYLCASSHRTSGQETQYFGPGTRLLVL.

A few counts support this clone. The V call is TRBV7-2, the J call TRBJ2-7, with unresolved D. CDR1 and CDR2 from the germline V gene are SGHTA and FQGNSA. CDR3 length: 14 residues. V dropped 3 bases and J dropped 0 bases, with 9 bases sitting between them. The CDR3 nucleotides are TGTGCCAGCAGCTTCGGTACAGCCTCCTACGAGCAGTACTTC. Its protein is CASSFGTASYEQYF.

This clone has a handful of counts. V gene TRBV19 combines with J gene TRBJ2-7, with D perhaps TRBD1 (6 bases). Germline V lookup: CDR1 LNHDA, CDR2 SQIVND (reference sequence). The ends were cut back, 6 bases at V and 2 bases at J, with 17 bases in the middle. The CDR3 sequence is 15 residues long. The CDR3 is CASRDGSGVAYEQYF. In DNA, the CDR3 is TGTGCCAGTAGAGATGGATCAGGGGTAGCCTACGAGCAGTACTTC.

This clone showed up just a few times. CDR3 in amino acids: CASSPRGTPGDEQFF. The DNA of the CDR3 is TGTGCCAGCAGCCCCCGCGGGACCCCGGGGGATGAGCAGTTCTTC. The rearrangement links TRBV6-5 to TRBJ2-1; a possible D gene is TRBD2 (6 bases). The CDR3 sequence is 15 residues long. Trimming left V 6 bases short and J 8 bases short, with 20 bases between. Germline V gene data show CDR1 as MNHEY and CDR2 as SVGAGI.

The chain joins TRBV7-2 to TRBJ2-5, with 8 nucleotides matching TRBD1. Germline trimming cut 2 bases from V and 5 bases from J; bases unmatched to any gene: 1. Germline values: CDR1 SGHTA, CDR2 FQGNSA. The CDR3 has 13 residues. CDR3 bases: TGTGCCAGCAGCTTAAACAGGGGGGAGACCCAGTACTTC. Its protein product is CASSLNRGETQYF.

The chain carries TRBV4-1 and TRBJ2-3; TRBD1 might be the D (5 bases). V was pared by 2 bases and J by 6 bases, with 6 bases between. Germline CDR1 is MGHRA and CDR2 is YSYEKL. The CDR3 totals 12 residues. The DNA for the CDR3 is TGCGCCAGCAGCCAACAGGGTGATACGCAGTATTTT. It encodes CASSQQGDTQYF.